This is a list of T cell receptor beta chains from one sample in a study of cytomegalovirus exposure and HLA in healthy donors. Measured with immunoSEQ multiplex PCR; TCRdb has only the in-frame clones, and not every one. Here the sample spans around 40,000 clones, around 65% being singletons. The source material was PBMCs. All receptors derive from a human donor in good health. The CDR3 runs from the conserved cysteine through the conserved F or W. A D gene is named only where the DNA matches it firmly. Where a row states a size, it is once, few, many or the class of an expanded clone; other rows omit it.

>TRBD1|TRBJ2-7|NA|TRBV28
CASSQPGQLHEQYF
TGTGCCAGCAGTCAACCGGGACAGTTACACGAGCAGTACTTC
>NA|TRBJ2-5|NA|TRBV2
CASSVGVGKETQYF
TGTGCCAGCAGTGTAGGGGTGGGGAAGGAGACCCAGTACTTC
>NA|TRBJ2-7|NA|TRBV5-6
CASSRTAYEQYF
TGTGCCAGCAGCCGGACAGCCTACGAGCAGTACTTC
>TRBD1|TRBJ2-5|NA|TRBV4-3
CASSHRGRQETQYF
TGCGCCAGCAGCCACAGGGGGCGGCAAGAGACCCAGTACTTC
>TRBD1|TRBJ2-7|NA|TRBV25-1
CASSESRQGEMVDEQYF
TGTGCCAGCAGTGAATCACGACAGGGGGAAATGGTTGACGAGCAGTACTTC
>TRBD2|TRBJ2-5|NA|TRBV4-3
CASSQGRGGGKTQYF
TGCGCCAGCAGCCAAGGGCGGGGGGGCGGAAAGACCCAGTACTTC
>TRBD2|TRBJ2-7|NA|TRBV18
CASSPRLAGAYEQYF
TGTGCCAGCTCACCACGGCTAGCGGGGGCCTACGAGCAGTACTTC
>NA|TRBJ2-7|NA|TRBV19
CASSRGVYEQYF
TGTGCCAGTAGTAGGGGCGTATACGAGCAGTACTTC
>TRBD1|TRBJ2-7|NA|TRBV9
CASSSTGTSYEQYF
TGTGCCAGCAGTTCGACAGGGACCTCCTACGAGCAGTACTTC
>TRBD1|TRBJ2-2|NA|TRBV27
CASIGDSSTGELFF
TGTGCCAGCATTGGGGACAGCAGCACCGGGGAGCTGTTTTTT
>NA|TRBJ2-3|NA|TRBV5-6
CASSFPVADTQYF
TGTGCCAGCAGCTTTCCGGTAGCAGATACGCAGTATTTT
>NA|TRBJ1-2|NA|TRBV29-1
CSVSKRAGGYTF
TGCAGCGTAAGCAAAAGGGCGGGAGGCTACACCTTC
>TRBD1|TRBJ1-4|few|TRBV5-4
CASSLAPGVGTGDEKLFF
TGTGCCAGCAGCTTGGCCCCAGGTGTGGGGACAGGGGATGAAAAACTGTTTTTT
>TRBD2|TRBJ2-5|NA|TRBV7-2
CASSLGLAPETQYF
TGTGCCAGCAGCTTAGGACTAGCCCCAGAGACCCAGTACTTC
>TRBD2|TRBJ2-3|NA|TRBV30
CAWEAAGGLTDTQYF
TGTGCCTGGGAAGCGGCGGGGGGGCTGACAGATACGCAGTATTTT
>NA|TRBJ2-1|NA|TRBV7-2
CASSLARETYNEQFF
TGTGCCAGCAGCTTAGCCCGAGAGACCTACAATGAGCAGTTCTTC
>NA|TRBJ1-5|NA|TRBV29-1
CSAASIGQPQHF
TGCAGCGCTGCAAGTATCGGTCAGCCCCAGCATTTT
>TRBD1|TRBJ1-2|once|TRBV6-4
CASSDQGAGGYTF
TGTGCCAGCAGTGACCAGGGGGCCGGTGGCTACACCTTC
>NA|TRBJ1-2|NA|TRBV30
CAWSQQGLGRGYTF
TGTGCCTGGAGTCAACAGGGTTTAGGTCGTGGCTACACCTTC
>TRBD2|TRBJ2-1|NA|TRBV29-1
CSVARGGTYNEQFF
TGCAGCGTTGCACGGGGGGGGACCTACAATGAGCAGTTCTTC
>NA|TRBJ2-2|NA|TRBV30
CAWRFTGNTGELFF
TGTGCCTGGAGGTTCACGGGGAACACCGGGGAGCTGTTTTTT
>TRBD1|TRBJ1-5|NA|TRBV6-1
CASRRTGSNQPQHF
TGTGCCAGCAGACGGACAGGCAGCAATCAGCCCCAGCATTTT
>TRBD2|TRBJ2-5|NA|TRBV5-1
CASSWDGGGETQYF
TGCGCCAGCAGCTGGGACGGGGGGGGAGAGACCCAGTACTTC
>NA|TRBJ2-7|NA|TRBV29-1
CSVRGSWGEAYEQYF
TGCAGCGTTAGAGGATCTTGGGGGGAAGCCTACGAGCAGTACTTC
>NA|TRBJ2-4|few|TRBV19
CASKSKAKNIQYF
TGTGCCAGTAAGAGCAAAGCCAAAAACATTCAGTACTTC
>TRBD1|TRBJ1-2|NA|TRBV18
CASSLDRGYGYTF
TGTGCCAGCTCTCTCGACAGGGGATATGGCTACACCTTC
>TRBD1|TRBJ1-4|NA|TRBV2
CASNLQGAGEKLFF
TGTGCCAGCAACCTCCAGGGGGCCGGTGAAAAACTGTTTTTT
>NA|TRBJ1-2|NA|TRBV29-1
CSVDQCAGSYCYGYTF
TGCAGCGTTGACCAGTGTGCGGGCAGCTACTGCTATGGCTACACCTTC
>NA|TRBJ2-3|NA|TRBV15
CATSRDRGKTDTQYF
TGTGCCACCAGCAGAGATAGGGGGAAAACAGATACGCAGTATTTT
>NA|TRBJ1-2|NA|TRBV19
CASRKHRVNYGYTF
TGTGCCAGTAGGAAACACAGGGTCAACTATGGCTACACCTTC
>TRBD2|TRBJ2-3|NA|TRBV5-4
CASSPTSGVRDTQYF
TGTGCCAGCAGCCCAACTAGCGGGGTTAGGGATACGCAGTATTTT
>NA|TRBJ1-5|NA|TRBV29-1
CSVGEYSNQPQHF
TGCAGCGTTGGAGAGTATAGCAATCAGCCCCAGCATTTT
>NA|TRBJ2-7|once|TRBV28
CASSWDLRGPTYEQYF
TGTGCCAGCAGTTGGGACCTCAGGGGACCCACCTACGAGCAGTACTTC
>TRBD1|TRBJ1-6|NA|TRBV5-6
CASSPDRGYSPLHF
TGTGCCAGCAGCCCTGACAGGGGATATTCACCCCTCCACTTT
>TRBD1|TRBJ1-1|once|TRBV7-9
CASSQQGATEAFF
TGTGCCAGCAGCCAACAGGGGGCCACTGAAGCTTTCTTT
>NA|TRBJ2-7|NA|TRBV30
CAWSSDRAYEQYF
TGTGCCTGGAGTAGCGACAGAGCCTACGAGCAGTACTTC
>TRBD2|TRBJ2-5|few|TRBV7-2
CASSSNPGLAAQYF
TGTGCCAGCAGCTCAAACCCCGGACTAGCGGCCCAGTACTTC
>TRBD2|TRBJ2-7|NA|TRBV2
CASSGPHLAGGAYEQYF
TGTGCCAGCAGTGGGCCACATCTAGCGGGGGGTGCCTACGAGCAGTACTTC
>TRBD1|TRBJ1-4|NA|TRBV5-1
CASSLAGTGENEKLFF
TGCGCCAGCAGCCTGGCAGGGACAGGGGAAAATGAAAAACTGTTTTTT
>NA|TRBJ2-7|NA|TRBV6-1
CASSADRFAYEQYF
TGTGCCAGCAGCGCCGACAGATTTGCCTACGAGCAGTACTTC
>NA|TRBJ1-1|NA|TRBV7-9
CASSSPDKNTEAFF
TGTGCCAGCAGCTCCCCGGACAAGAACACTGAAGCTTTCTTT